This is a list of T cell receptor beta chains from one sample in a study of T cells in Graves' hyperthyroidism and ophthalmopathy. TCRdb re-analysed the multiplex PCR reads in MiXCR, keeping a single row per CDR3 protein. Here the sample spans about 420,000 distinct CDR3 sequences, more than 15% being singletons. The sequencing sample was made of blood. These receptors originate from a woman aged 18-30 years with Graves' hyperthyroidism. The CDR3 runs from the conserved cysteine through the conserved F or W. The D gene is left open where the match is weak. Clone size, where shown, is once, few, many, or a class for clones that have expanded.

CASSPAGPPGYEQFF TGTGCCAGCTCACCAGCAGGGCCCCCGGGGTATGAGCAGTTCTTC many - TRBJ2-1 TRBV18
CSATQRTSGGEETDTQYF TGCAGTGCGACACAGCGGACTAGCGGGGGGGAGGAGACAGATACGCAGTATTTT many TRBD2 TRBJ2-3 TRBV20-1
CAIRQGERNTEAFF TGTGCCATCAGACAGGGGGAGAGGAACACTGAAGCTTTCTTT few TRBD1 TRBJ1-1 TRBV10-3
CASSHVGSANYGYTF TGCGCCAGCAGCCATGTCGGATCCGCCAACTATGGCTACACCTTC few - TRBJ1-2 TRBV4-3
CASSLRAPGGQPQHF TGTGCCAGCAGCTTGCGGGCCCCGGGAGGTCAGCCCCAGCATTTT many - TRBJ1-5 TRBV5-6
CASSRRQGVSYNSPLHF TGTGCCAGCAGCAGGAGGCAGGGGGTCTCCTATAATTCACCCCTCCACTTT many TRBD1 TRBJ1-6 TRBV11-2
CASSAGSGGYTF TGTGCCAGCAGTGCAGGGTCCGGTGGCTACACCTTC few - TRBJ1-2 TRBV6-4
CSAPGQTNTEAFF TGCAGTGCCCCAGGACAGACGAACACTGAAGCTTTCTTT many - TRBJ1-1 TRBV20-1
CASSVIYSGGFYNEQFF TGTGCCAGCAGCGTTATTTACTCAGGGGGATTTTACAATGAGCAGTTCTTC - TRBD1 TRBJ2-1 TRBV9
CASSQGETYSGANVLTF TGTGCCAGCAGCCAAGGGGAAACTTACTCTGGGGCCAACGTCCTGACTTTC many - TRBJ2-6 TRBV3-1
CSAKTGSTYNEQSF TGCAGTGCTAAGACAGGGTCTACCTACAATGAGCAGTCCTTC - TRBD1 TRBJ2-1 TRBV20-1
CASRSLGHYEQYF TGTGCCAGCCGGTCCCTGGGACACTACGAGCAGTACTTC many - TRBJ2-7 TRBV28
CASGEDGRYYGYTF TGCGCCAGCGGGGAGGACGGGCGGTACTATGGCTACACCTTC many - TRBJ1-2 TRBV5-1
CASSQERRNTQYF TGTGCCAGCAGCCAAGAGAGGCGGAATACGCAGTATTTT many - TRBJ2-3 TRBV3-1
CASSQDSPANYGYTF TGCGCCAGCAGCCAAGATTCTCCAGCTAACTATGGCTACACCTTC - - TRBJ1-2 TRBV4-3
CASSQVGGASEAFF TGTGCCAGCAGCCAGGTCGGGGGGGCGAGTGAAGCTTTCTTT - - TRBJ1-1 TRBV7-3
CSAPLEPRLEQYF TGCAGTGCACCGTTGGAGCCCAGGCTCGAGCAGTACTTC many - TRBJ2-7 TRBV20-1
CGSGPLYTGELFF TGTGGGTCGGGACCTCTTTACACCGGGGAGCTGTTTTTT - - TRBJ2-2 TRBV6-2/TRBV6-3
CASSVTADSNQPQHF TGTGCCAGCAGCGTTACAGCTGATAGCAATCAGCCCCAGCATTTT - - TRBJ1-5 TRBV9
CASSPDETSPNTQYF TGCGCCAGCAGCCCCGACGAGACCTCACCTAATACGCAGTATTTT many - TRBJ2-3 TRBV5-1
CASSLASPAYNEQFF TGTGCCAGCAGCTTAGCGTCGCCAGCTTACAATGAGCAGTTCTTC - - TRBJ2-1 TRBV7-9
CASSPSEGTGLFF TGTGCCAGCAGCCCAAGTGAGGGGACTGGTCTGTTTTTT - - TRBJ2-2 TRBV7-8
CASSSVGSPAETQYF TGCGCCAGCAGCTCGGTAGGTTCCCCGGCGGAGACCCAGTACTTC - - TRBJ2-5 TRBV5-1
CASSLRQINQPQHF TGTGCCAGCAGTTTGCGGCAGATCAATCAGCCCCAGCATTTT many - TRBJ1-5 TRBV28
CASSLFFRPGRGYLRKNTEAFF TGTGCCAGCAGCTTATTTTTTAGGCCAGGCAGGGGTTATTTACGCAAGAACACTGAAGCTTTCTTT many - TRBJ1-1 TRBV11-2
CSAGAGTSGEDGTQYF TGCAGTGCTGGAGCCGGGACTAGCGGGGAAGATGGTACGCAGTATTTT - TRBD2 TRBJ2-3 TRBV20-1
CASSPGQYQPQHF TGTGCCAGCAGCCCCGGACAGTATCAGCCCCAGCATTTT many - TRBJ1-5 TRBV28
CASSADRADTQYF TGTGCCAGCAGTGCCGACAGGGCGGATACGCAGTATTTT - TRBD1 TRBJ2-3 TRBV2
CASSSLGANVLTF TGTGCCAGCAGCTCCCTAGGGGCCAACGTCCTGACTTTC many - TRBJ2-6 TRBV11-2
CASRELAGGHEQFF TGTGCCAGCAGGGAACTAGCGGGAGGGCATGAGCAGTTCTTC few TRBD2 TRBJ2-1 TRBV27
CASSQEMVPEKLFF TGTGCCAGCAGCCAAGAGATGGTTCCTGAAAAACTGTTTTTT - - TRBJ1-4 TRBV4-2
CASSTRKVFGARGMNTEAFF TGTGCCAGCAGCACCCGCAAAGTTTTTGGGGCGAGGGGGATGAACACTGAAGCTTTCTTT - - TRBJ1-1 TRBV7-6
CVSSSGQSNYGYTF TGTGTCAGCAGCTCGGGACAGTCTAACTATGGCTACACCTTC - TRBD1 TRBJ1-2 TRBV5-6
CASSRADRGGARDTQYF TGTGCCAGCAGCCGGGCCGACCGCGGGGGGGCCAGGGATACGCAGTATTTT many TRBD2 TRBJ2-3 TRBV5-6
CATRGPSYEQYF TGTGCCACCAGAGGGCCTTCCTACGAGCAGTACTTC - - TRBJ2-7 TRBV15
CASSPRPAFSSGNTIYF TGTGCCAGCAGTCCCCGACCCGCCTTCAGCTCTGGAAACACCATATATTTT few - TRBJ1-3 TRBV12-3/TRBV12-4
CASSQTSGTVYEQYF TGCGCCAGCAGCCAAACCTCCGGGACCGTCTACGAGCAGTACTTC - - TRBJ2-7 TRBV4-1
CASSLGRIQETQYF TGTGCCAGCAGCTTAGGTCGGATCCAAGAGACCCAGTACTTC few - TRBJ2-5 TRBV7-9
CASSPGRDGPYEQYF TGTGCCAGCTCACCAGGCCGGGACGGGCCCTACGAGCAGTACTTC many - TRBJ2-7 TRBV18
CAISGAGTEEFTDTQYF TGTGCCATCAGTGGGGCCGGGACAGAGGAGTTCACAGATACGCAGTATTTT - TRBD1 TRBJ2-3 TRBV10-3
CSAPGGSHIQYF TGCAGTGCCCCTGGGGGGTCGCACATTCAGTACTTC many - TRBJ2-4 TRBV20-1
CASTLQPGLTGETQYF TGTGCCAGCACCCTACAACCCGGGCTAACGGGGGAGACCCAGTACTTC many - TRBJ2-5 TRBV7-8
CASSPWTSGKLYEQYF TGTGCCAGCAGCCCATGGACTAGCGGAAAATTATACGAGCAGTACTTC - TRBD2 TRBJ2-7 TRBV4-2
CASSTNRDGGWAKNIQYF TGCGCCAGCAGCACCAACAGGGATGGTGGTTGGGCCAAAAACATTCAGTACTTC many - TRBJ2-4 TRBV5-1
CASSKDGYTF TGTGCCAGTAGTAAAGATGGCTACACCTTC - - TRBJ1-2 TRBV19
CASSPLGQGYYEQYF TGTGCCAGCAGCCCCCTGGGACAGGGTTACTACGAGCAGTACTTC many TRBD1 TRBJ2-7 TRBV7-9
CASSVETGYTGELFF TGTGCCAGCAGTGTCGAGACAGGGTACACCGGGGAGCTGTTTTTT few TRBD1 TRBJ2-2 TRBV6-1
CASSFLSEGGYTF TGTGCCAGCAGTTTTTTAAGTGAGGGTGGCTACACCTTC many - TRBJ1-2 TRBV27
CATSDSGTGTYEQYF TGTGCCACCAGCGACTCAGGGACAGGAACCTACGAGCAGTACTTC - TRBD1 TRBJ2-7 TRBV24-1
CASSLGGMRNQPQHF TGTGCCAGCAGCTTGGGGGGGATGCGGAATCAGCCCCAGCATTTT few - TRBJ1-5 TRBV5-6
CASSLLFAGAGEKLFF TGTGCCAGCAGTTTATTGTTCGCGGGGGCGGGTGAAAAACTGTTTTTT many - TRBJ1-4 TRBV28
CASSESAGGASTDTQYF TGCGCCAGCAGTGAGTCAGCAGGGGGTGCGAGCACAGATACGCAGTATTTT few TRBD1 TRBJ2-3 TRBV10-2
CASSLGAKYGYTF TGTGCCAGCAGCTTAGGGGCTAAATATGGCTACACCTTC few - TRBJ1-2 TRBV7-2
CASSPSPGGTGYEQYF TGTGCCAGCAGCCCAAGTCCTGGGGGGACCGGCTACGAGCAGTACTTC - - TRBJ2-7 TRBV7-3
CASSAPGFSPLHF TGTGCCAGCAGTGCTCCAGGGTTTTCACCCCTCCACTTT - - TRBJ1-6 TRBV6-1
CAISESTTTYGYTF TGTGCCATCAGTGAGTCGACAACAACATATGGCTACACCTTC few - TRBJ1-2 TRBV10-3
CSVGGSLENYGYTF TGCAGCGTTGGGGGCAGCCTAGAAAACTATGGCTACACCTTC many - TRBJ1-2 TRBV29-1